This section outlines one T cell receptor beta chain sequence together with its context. Its target is unknown. The record originates from a study of T cells expressing NK-cell markers. About the study: Researchers got TCR beta repertoires out of sorted CD3+CD56+NKG2C+, CD3+CD56+NKG2C- and CD3+CD56-NKG2C+ T cells. Seven of the eight sequenced donors were HCMV-seropositive; one was seronegative. General study findings and limits: The leading position in the CD3+CD56-NKG2C+ fraction of a few donors also went to these clonotypes.

Per the germline V gene, CDR1 is SQVTM and CDR2 is ANQGSEA. CDR3 length equals 12 residues. TCRdb re-called the 5' RACE reads, yielding one record per CDR3 amino acid sequence without DNA. The sample table sets out a few hundred thousand distinct CDR3 sequences. The sequencing sample was made of blood T cells: a sorted CD56 or NKG2C T cell subset, CD4+ or CD8+ T cells, or bulk PBMC T cells (not recorded which). This TCR was sampled from a young man in good health. The chain employs TRBV29-1 and TRBJ2-3; TCRdb selects TRBD1, and the lack of DNA leaves this call unchecked. CDR3 protein: CSVDALADTQYF.